This entry features one T cell receptor (beta chain) sequence. Its matching antigen is unknown. The CDR3 extends over 13 amino acids. The germline gives CDR1 SNHLY, CDR2 FYNNEI. V was cut by 3 bases and J by 2 bases, with 8 bases left in between. This entry belongs to a study of immune evolution from preneoplasia to lung adenocarcinoma. General study findings and limits: Normal lung had the highest top T cell clone frequencies.

This table comes from immunoSEQ multiplex PCR, and its TCRdb copy is limited to in-frame clones, with some not included. The repertoire consists of roughly 2,700 clones, with 80% to 90% occurring once and the leading ten covering about 7.5%. The sequence was obtained from a person aged 55 to 79 with lung adenocarcinoma. Sequencing used FFPE adjacent normal lung tissue. The V and J genes are TRBV2 and TRBJ2-7; the D is unclear. CDR3 sequence reads: CASSEVTAYEQYF. In DNA, the CDR3 is TGTGCCAGCAGTGAGGTTACGGCCTACGAGCAGTACTTC.